Shown below are 3 T cell receptor beta chains from a single sample sequenced in a study of blood T cell repertoires in COVID-19. Repertoires were generated with immunoSEQ multiplex PCR, while TCRdb's copy carries only in-frame clones and drops some. The table records around 250,000 clones, around nine tenths of them present only once. Sequencing was performed on PBMCs or T cells enriched from blood (not recorded which). Every receptor here comes from a woman aged 40 to 50 who had been exposed to COVID-19.

The V gene is TRBV27, the J gene TRBJ1-4; the D is unclear. Germline V gene sequence: CDR1 MNHEY, CDR2 SMNVEV (reference sequence). The CDR3 sequence is 14 residues long. The V end lost 2 bases, the J end lost 8 bases, and 12 bases lay between the germline ends. The CDR3 loop is CASSLSRIVEKLFF. CDR3 nucleotide sequence: TGTGCCAGCAGTTTAAGCAGGATTGTGGAAAAACTGTTTTTT.

This clone showed up just once. The chain recombines TRBV3-1 (or the pseudogene TRBV3-2) with TRBJ1-5, with D tentatively TRBD1 (6 bases). The length of the CDR3 is 15 residues. Trimming took 1 base from V and 5 from J, leaving 12 bases between them. CDR1 LGHDT and CDR2 YNNKEL come from the germline V gene (reference sequence). This CDR3 reads CASSQALGAHQPQHF. CDR3 DNA sequence: TGTGCCAGCAGCCAAGCCTTGGGGGCGCATCAGCCCCAGCATTTT.

This rearrangement joins TRBV28 to TRBJ1-4; D is undetermined. Trimming shortened V by 10 bases and J by 15 bases, and 15 bases separated the two germline ends. The CDR3 totals 10 residues. The germline V gene has CDR1 MDHEN and CDR2 SYDVKM. CDR3 loop: CATARGELFF. The CDR3 nucleotides are TGTGCCACCGCGCGCGGGGAATTGTTTTTT.